This record covers a single TCR beta chain. Its antigen is not identified. At one end, the junction sequence differs from germline, possibly due to a read error. This specimen belongs to a study of tumor and adjacent non-tumor tissue in lung cancer. Study as a whole: The cohort had roughly 12 adenocarcinoma, a couple of squamous cell and 1 small cell patients. Around 4 million productive TCRbeta reads were obtained per sample on average. The study's findings and limits: Higher tumor TCR diversity was associated with shorter survival.

TCRbeta libraries were built with three rounds of nested PCR, modified from ARM-PCR. TCRdb itself ran the multiplex PCR reads through MiXCR, one entry per CDR3 protein. The sample has 130,000 or so distinct CDR3 sequences, 66% seen once; the top ten hold 9.5% to 15%. RNA was extracted from bulk tissue without any cell sorting. Newly diagnosed lung cancer patients had thoracic surgery in China, August–late 2014, without prior chemotherapy. The CDR3 spans 14 residues. From germline, CDR1 is MGHRA and CDR2 YSYEKL. This TCR derives from a young man with non-small cell lung cancer. The J gene is TRBJ2-7, the V gene TRBV4-1, with 8 positions matching TRBD2. Sequenced input: lung tumor tissue. The CDR3 sequence: CVSSQVAGGYVQYF. The CDR3 nucleotides read TGCGTCAGCAGCCAAGTTGCGGGGGGCTACGTGCAGTACTTC.